The rows below give T cell receptor beta chains drawn from one sample of a study of shared clonotypes between healthy human individuals. Here immunoSEQ multiplex PCR was the method, and the copy in TCRdb shows in-frame clones only, minus some. The sample has hundreds of thousands of clones; 92% are singletons. Material: naive CD8+ T cells sorted from blood. Every receptor here comes from a young man in good health. Both conserved end residues are trimmed from each CDR3. Fields, in order: V gene, CDR3 protein.

v_gene: TRBV11-1
CDR3aa: ASSLNSNQPQH

v_gene: TRBV27
CDR3aa: ASSLAGTPLEQF

v_gene: TRBV9
CDR3aa: ASSVSGSGDTQY

v_gene: TRBV20-1
CDR3aa: SAGTRNEQY

v_gene: TRBV7-9
CDR3aa: ASRTSYEQY

v_gene: TRBV29-1
CDR3aa: SADRGAGTEAF

v_gene: TRBV29-1
CDR3aa: SVEGRDSYNEQF

v_gene: TRBV27
CDR3aa: ASQGGGLGQY

v_gene: TRBV25-1
CDR3aa: ASSEGTGTYEQY

v_gene: TRBV7-2
CDR3aa: ATRDIHTGELF

v_gene: TRBV5-6
CDR3aa: ASTIAGVEGNEQF

v_gene: TRBV7-9
CDR3aa: AIQTSGMTDTQY

v_gene: TRBV6-6
CDR3aa: ASSYSAGENYGYT

v_gene: TRBV7-3
CDR3aa: ASSLPSDTQY

v_gene: TRBV7-9
CDR3aa: ASSSPGSAEAF

v_gene: TRBV7-2
CDR3aa: ASSLPGRQETQY

v_gene: TRBV4-3
CDR3aa: ASSQDRGSGQPQH

v_gene: TRBV27
CDR3aa: ASSPSGPYNEQF